This record concerns one T cell receptor (beta chain) sequence. This record comes from a study of blood T cell repertoires in COVID-19. Background on the study: The analysed material was cDNA or gDNA that came from T cells, B-cell-depleted T cells, or PBMCs.

TCRdb's copy holds only in-frame clones and misses some; the assay was immunoSEQ multiplex PCR. The sample yields 220,000 or so clones, roughly 84% seen once. Germline loops: CDR1 MRHNA, CDR2 SNTAGT. The CDR3 loop spans 13 amino acids. J gave up 11 bases and V 5 bases, and 2 bases lay outside the gene matches. The V gene is TRBV6-4, the J gene TRBJ1-6, with 11 nucleotides matching TRBD1. The receptor was derived from a man younger than 45 with active or convalescent COVID-19. Sequenced: peripheral blood. The CDR3 bases are TGTGCCAGCAGTCCGGACAGGGGGCCACCCCTCCACTTT. Translation gives CASSPDRGPPLHF.